This entry lists 28 T cell receptor beta chains sequenced from one sample in a study of T cells after yellow fever vaccination. TCRdb fed the 5' RACE reads into MiXCR, producing one record per CDR3 protein. This sample has 150,000 or so distinct CDR3 sequences; 6% to 7.5% occur once, and the top ten carry 2.5%. The sequencing used CD4+ T cells sorted from PBMCs, collected less than 6 days after the first yellow fever vaccination. The receptors were gathered from a man between 18 and 29 years old who received the YFV17D yellow fever vaccine.

This clonotype was found many times. V and J are TRBV29-1 and TRBJ2-1; 9 bases are shared with TRBD2. The germline CDR1 and CDR2 sequences are SQVTM and ANQGSEA. The CDR3 has 15 residues. The junction had 11 bases not matched to a gene; V was cut back by 4 bases and J by 7 bases. The CDR3 DNA is TGCAGCGTTGTCCGTCGGCGGGGGGGCGTGAATGAGCAGTTCTTC. Residues: CSVVRRRGGVNEQFF.

The sample holds many counts of this clonotype. The CDR3 bases are TGTGCCAGCAGTTGGGGCAGCTCGGATGGCTACACCTTC. Its translation is CASSWGSSDGYTF. The V call is TRBV12-3 or TRBV12-4, the J call TRBJ1-2, with a tentative D call TRBD1 (5 bases). The V gene lost 4 bases and the J gene lost 6 bases, with 12 bases spanning the gap. The CDR3 is 13 residues long.

The gene calls are TRBV28 and TRBJ1-2, with TRBD1 identical over 9 bases. J was trimmed by 4 bases and V by 6 bases; bases with no gene match: 6. The length of the CDR3 is 14 residues. Per the germline V gene, CDR1 is MDHEN and CDR2 is SYDVKM. For the CDR3, the DNA is TGTGCCAGCAGATGGGACAGGGCCCTCTATGGCTACACCTTC. It translates to CASRWDRALYGYTF.

V usage is TRBV4-3 and J usage is TRBJ2-3, with D possibly matching TRBD2 (5 bases). Germline CDR1 reads LGHNA; CDR2 reads YSLEER. The CDR3 is 15 amino acids. V lost 0 bases and J lost 7, with 14 bases in between. The CDR3 protein is CASSQDREADNTQYF. The CDR3 DNA sequence: TGCGCCAGCAGCCAAGATCGGGAAGCGGATAATACGCAGTATTTT.

This clonotype was found many times. CDR3 amino acids: CASSNRVFPYEQYF. In DNA, the CDR3 is TGTGCCAGCAGCAACCGGGTTTTCCCCTACGAGCAGTACTTC. This chain links TRBV3-1 with TRBJ2-7; D gene unclear. CDR3 length: 14 amino acids. V lost 5 bases and J lost 2, with 13 bases in between. Germline CDR1 is LGHDT and CDR2 is YNNKEL (reference sequence).

The sample holds many counts of this clonotype. The chain combines TRBV12-3 or TRBV12-4 with TRBJ1-2, with 8 bases that match TRBD1. J gave up 0 bases and V 4 bases, and 1 base lay outside the gene matches. This CDR3 spans 14 amino acids. The CDR3 DNA reads TGTGCCAGCAGTTGGACAGGGTCTAACTATGGCTACACCTTC. Protein: CASSWTGSNYGYTF.

The chain has TRBV20-1 and TRBJ1-5; TRBD1 might be the D (6 bases). This CDR3 has 15 amino acids. V gave up 6 bases and J gave up 2 bases, with 17 bases separating them. Germline loops: CDR1 DFQATT, CDR2 SNEGSKA (reference sequence). This CDR3 is CSASGGPGGNQPQHF. Written as DNA, the CDR3 is TGCAGTGCCAGTGGGGGGCCAGGGGGCAATCAGCCCCAGCATTTT.

This clonotype was counted many times. The chain's CDR3 is CATSESGIYNEQFF. The DNA of the CDR3 is TGTGCCACCAGTGAGTCAGGGATCTACAATGAGCAGTTCTTC. The rearrangement links TRBV24-1 to TRBJ2-1; tentatively, D is TRBD1 (5 bases). Trimming stripped 4 bases from V and 3 bases from J, with 9 bases between. This CDR3 is built from 14 residues. The germline V gene has CDR1 KGHDR and CDR2 SFDVKD.

The V and J genes are TRBV6-1 and TRBJ2-6; D not certain. The CDR3 extends over 15 amino acids. Germline CDR1 MNHNS, CDR2 SASEGT. V lost 4 bases and J lost 0, with 7 bases in between. The CDR3 DNA follows: TGTGCCAGCAGTGCCACCCCCTCTGGGGCCAACGTCCTGACTTTC. It encodes CASSATPSGANVLTF.

This clonotype occurred many times. The chain links TRBV12-3 or TRBV12-4 to TRBJ2-4; D gene uncertain. Trimming left V 4 bases short and J 9 bases short, with 19 bases between. This CDR3 has 15 residues. This CDR3 is CASSSYQVGAAIQYF. In nucleotides, the CDR3 is TGTGCCAGCAGTTCGTACCAGGTCGGTGCGGCCATTCAGTACTTC.

The chain recombines TRBV5-4 with TRBJ1-2; 8 positions agree with TRBD1. The CDR3 is 14 amino acids. The germline V gene encodes CDR1 SGHNT and CDR2 YYREEE (reference sequence). Trimming at V came to 4 bases and at J to 7 bases, leaving 9 bases not matched to a gene. The CDR3 nucleotides read TGTGCCAGCAGCGATGACAGGGGCGGGAGTGGCTACACCTTC. Translating it yields CASSDDRGGSGYTF.

A note on this clonotype: Being one base from a much bigger clone, this may be a read error. The chain recombines TRBV29-1 with TRBJ2-1; D perhaps matches TRBD1 (5 bases). The V and J ends lost 6 bases and 9 bases respectively, with 12 bases between them. This CDR3 contains 11 residues. The germline V gene encodes CDR1 SQVTM and CDR2 ANQGSEA. The CDR3 DNA is TGCAGCGTACGCAGGGAAGGTGAGCAGTTCTTC. Translating gives CSVRREGEQFF.

This clonotype has just a few counts. This sequence joins TRBV6-5 and TRBJ1-5, with D perhaps matching TRBD1 (6 bases). CDR3 length: 14 amino acids. CDR1 is MNHEY, CDR2 SVGAGI, per germline. Trimming stripped 2 bases from V and 5 bases from J, with 10 bases between. The CDR3 DNA reads TGTGCCAGCAGTTACAGGGACATTCATCAGCCCCAGCATTTT. This encodes CASSYRDIHQPQHF.

This clonotype occurred a few times. This sequence joins TRBV18 and TRBJ1-4; 10 bases line up with TRBD1. Per the germline V gene, CDR1 is KGHSH and CDR2 is LQKENI. Unmatched junction bases numbered 7, after V lost 7 bases and J lost 8 bases. The CDR3 length is 14 residues. Here the CDR3 reads CASWPGTGDEKLFF. CDR3 bases: TGTGCCAGCTGGCCCGGGACAGGGGACGAAAAACTGTTTTTT.

This clonotype was picked up many times. The chain couples TRBV7-2 to TRBJ2-1; 9 bases are a match to TRBD2. The CDR3 has 14 residues. Per germline, CDR1 SGHTA and CDR2 FQGNSA. V was pared by 4 bases and J by 9 bases, with 7 bases of the junction left unmatched. The DNA of the CDR3 is TGTGCCAGCAGCTCGGGACTAGCAGCGGCTGAGCAGTTCTTC. Protein sequence: CASSSGLAAAEQFF.

Many counts were recorded for this clonotype. The chain is built from TRBV20-1 and TRBJ2-5; D may correspond to TRBD1 or TRBD2 (5 bases each). Germline values: CDR1 DFQATT, CDR2 SNEGSKA (reference sequence). The CDR3 sequence is 14 residues long. V lost 0 bases and J 5 bases, leaving 13 bases between the germline ends. The CDR3 loop is CSARDQTGRETQYF. The CDR3 DNA reads TGCAGTGCTAGAGATCAGACGGGGCGGGAGACCCAGTACTTC.

This clonotype appeared many times. The V gene is TRBV4-3, the J gene TRBJ2-7, with a possible D match to TRBD1 (5 bases). CDR3 length equals 13 residues. V lost 2 bases and J lost 1, with 6 bases in between. Germline CDR1 LGHNA, CDR2 YSLEER. The DNA for the CDR3 is TGCGCCAGCAGCCAAAGACAGTCCTACGAGCAGTACTTC. Protein: CASSQRQSYEQYF.

This clonotype was counted ten times or more. The chain couples TRBV5-1 to TRBJ2-7; 9 nucleotides match TRBD1. The CDR3 has 15 residues. Germline V gives CDR1 SGHRS, CDR2 YFSETQ. V lost 2 bases, J lost 3 bases, and 6 bases stayed unmatched. The CDR3 nucleotides read TGCGCCAGCAGCTTCCTACCGGGACAGGGCTACGAGCAGTACGTC. Translating it yields CASSFLPGQGYEQYV.

This clonotype was seen ten or more times. This chain connects TRBV7-2 to TRBJ2-1; D ambiguous. This CDR3 is built from 15 residues. Trimming removed 5 bases from V and 8 bases from J, with 19 bases in between. Germline values: CDR1 SGHTA, CDR2 FQGNSA. The CDR3: CASSPLGMGFYEQFF. DNA for the CDR3: TGTGCCAGCAGCCCCCTCGGTATGGGCTTTTATGAGCAGTTCTTC.

This clonotype was observed many times. The rearrangement links TRBV18 to TRBJ2-5, with 7 bases identical to TRBD2. This CDR3 is built from 13 residues. From germline, CDR1 is KGHSH and CDR2 LQKENI. Germline trimming cut 8 bases from V and 4 bases from J; bases unmatched to any gene: 7. The CDR3 DNA is TGTGCCAGCCACCGGGGGGTCGGAGAGACCCAGTACTTC. It yields the protein CASHRGVGETQYF. Full variable domain (remainder filled in from reference TRBV18 and TRBJ2-5): NAGVMQNPRHLVRRRGQEARLRCSPMKGHSHVYWYRQLPEEGLKFMVYLQKENIIDESGMPKERFSAEFPKEGPSILRIQQVVRGDSAAYFCASHRGVGETQYFGPGTRLLVL.

This clonotype was counted a few times. The chain has TRBV6-1 and TRBJ1-1; maybe TRBD1 (5 bases). The germline V gene encodes CDR1 MNHNS and CDR2 SASEGT. Trimming removed 7 bases at V and 0 bases at J, with 12 bases between. The CDR3 loop spans 14 amino acids. The CDR3 region is CASTPGLMNTEAFF. The DNA for the CDR3 is TGTGCCAGCACCCCGGGGCTCATGAACACTGAAGCTTTCTTT.

This clonotype was found a few times. The chain joins TRBV6-2 or TRBV6-3 to TRBJ1-5; the match to TRBD1 covers 9 bases. The CDR3 covers 17 residues. Germline V gene lookup returns CDR1 MNHEY and CDR2 SVGEGT. After removal of 0 bases from V and 6 bases from J, the junction contained 9 bases not matched to a gene. The CDR3 is CASSYSWTGARGQPQHF. The CDR3 DNA follows: TGTGCCAGCAGTTACTCATGGACAGGGGCGCGCGGTCAGCCCCAGCATTTT.

This clonotype was counted ten times or more. The chain is built from TRBV29-1 and TRBJ2-3; 7 positions agree with TRBD1. This CDR3 is 14 amino acids long. The trim removed 7 bases at V and 2 bases at J, leaving 9 bases unmatched. The V gene's germline CDR1 is SQVTM and CDR2 ANQGSEA. CDR3: CSASQGVATDTQYF. DNA of the CDR3: TGCAGCGCCAGCCAGGGGGTAGCCACAGATACGCAGTATTTT.

The table lists this clonotype with many counts. The chain couples TRBV6-5 to TRBJ1-1; TRBD1 is a possible D gene (5 bases). Germline V gives CDR1 MNHEY, CDR2 SVGAGI. The V and J ends lost 3 bases and 1 base respectively, with 6 bases between them. The CDR3 is 13 residues long. CDR3 DNA sequence: TGTGCCAGCAGTTATGACAGGAACACTGAAGCTTTCTTT. It is translated as CASSYDRNTEAFF.

The chain combines TRBV7-2 with TRBJ2-5; 10 bases are shared with TRBD1. The CDR3 has 14 residues. Unmatched junction bases numbered 3, after V lost 6 bases and J lost 2 bases. Germline V gives CDR1 SGHTA, CDR2 FQGNSA. The CDR3 here is CASRGQGWQETQYF. CDR3 nucleotide sequence: TGTGCCAGCAGGGGACAGGGGTGGCAAGAGACCCAGTACTTC.

This clonotype has a count of ten or more. The chain has TRBV4-3 and TRBJ1-2; D ambiguous. Trimming stripped 1 base from V and 4 bases from J, with 10 bases between. The CDR3 extends over 14 amino acids. Germline V gene sequence: CDR1 LGHNA, CDR2 YSLEER. The CDR3 is CASSQGIDGYGYTF. CDR3 bases: TGCGCCAGCAGCCAAGGTATCGACGGCTATGGCTACACCTTC.

This clonotype was detected many times. The rearrangement joins TRBV6-5 to TRBJ1-3; D might be TRBD1 (5 bases). The CDR3 runs to 16 residues. Trimming took 2 bases from V and 0 from J, leaving 11 bases between them. Germline values: CDR1 MNHEY, CDR2 SVGAGI. CDR3 sequence (DNA): TGTGCCAGCAGTTACAAGGCAGGGTACTCTGGAAACACCATATATTTT. It translates to CASSYKAGYSGNTIYF.

This clonotype has just a few counts. The chain is built from TRBV19 and TRBJ1-5; D ambiguous. Trimming took 5 bases from V and 4 from J, leaving 12 bases between them. The V gene's germline CDR1 is LNHDA and CDR2 SQIVND (reference sequence). This CDR3 comprises 14 residues. CDR3 bases: TGTGCCAGTAGTGGGAGGCTGGGGAATCAGCCCCAGCATTTT. Translating it yields CASSGRLGNQPQHF.